The 9 T cell receptor beta chains presented below share a single source sample, sequenced in a study of T cell repertoires in cytomegalovirus infection. TCRdb independently ran MiXCR on the reads; one entry per CDR3 protein. The sample lists 200,000 or so distinct CDR3 sequences; around two fifths were seen once. No antigens are known for them. The sample in question was CD8+ T cells from cultured PBMCs, obtained from culture after CMV antigen stimulation. Receptor source: a human donor in good health (CMV status not recorded). Some clones in this sample may be carry-over from other donors' samples.

This clonotype was detected a few times. The chain carries TRBV7-9 and TRBJ2-7; TRBD2 might be the D (6 bases). V dropped 6 bases and J dropped 1 base, with 16 bases sitting between them. The V gene's germline CDR1 is SEHNR and CDR2 FQNEAQ (reference sequence). This CDR3 is built from 15 residues. The CDR3 here is CASRGWRETSYEQYF. The CDR3 coding sequence is TGTGCCAGCAGGGGCTGGCGGGAAACATCCTACGAGCAGTACTTC.

V is TRBV7-9 and J is TRBJ2-1; unclear D gene. In germline, CDR1 is SEHNR, CDR2 FQNEAQ (reference sequence). The CDR3 covers 14 residues. Trimming took 6 bases from V and 4 from J, leaving 13 bases between them. The CDR3 spells CASSQIGPYNEQFF. Here the CDR3 DNA reads TGTGCCAGCAGTCAGATTGGGCCGTACAATGAGCAGTTCTTC.

This clonotype was detected a few times. The V call is TRBV12-3 or TRBV12-4, the J call TRBJ2-2; TRBD2 aligns across 10 bases. This CDR3 region has 17 residues. V shed 5 bases, J shed 0 bases, and the junction held 6 bases outside the gene matches. The CDR3 DNA reads TGTGCCAGCAGTCCCCCCACTAGCGGGACGAACACCGGGGAGCTGTTTTTT. Protein product: CASSPPTSGTNTGELFF.

V gene TRBV3-1 combines with J gene TRBJ2-1, with D hard to call. CDR1 is LGHDT, CDR2 YNNKEL, per germline (reference sequence). This CDR3 is built from 14 residues. Deletions cut 0 bases from V and 1 base from J, with 4 bases between. DNA for the CDR3: TGTGCCAGCAGCCAAGATTGGTCCTACAATGAGCAGTTCTTC. This encodes CASSQDWSYNEQFF.

This chain links TRBV27 with TRBJ2-3; D is unclear. Germline values: CDR1 MNHEY, CDR2 SMNVEV (reference sequence). This CDR3 has 14 amino acids. Trimming shortened V by 6 bases and J by 2 bases, and 12 bases separated the two germline ends. The CDR3 DNA reads TGTGCCAGCAGCGGATACCTTGTCACAGATACGCAGTATTTT. It yields the protein CASSGYLVTDTQYF.

This chain uses TRBV27 with TRBJ2-1; 7 bases are shared with TRBD1. The length of the CDR3 is 11 residues. J was trimmed by 12 bases and V by 6 bases; bases with no gene match: 5. The germline V gene encodes CDR1 MNHEY and CDR2 SMNVEV (reference sequence). Written as DNA, the CDR3 is TGTGCCAGCAGCCACAACAGGGGGCAGTTCTTC. Its protein is CASSHNRGQFF.

The V and J genes are TRBV6-8 and TRBJ1-5, with D uncertain. The V end lost 2 bases, the J end lost 12 bases, and 8 bases lay between the germline ends. CDR3 length equals 11 residues. The V gene's germline CDR1 is MNHGY and CDR2 SAAAGT. The CDR3 is CASSYRSGQHF. As DNA, the CDR3 is TGTGCCAGCAGTTACCGGTCAGGCCAGCATTTT.

This clonotype was counted many times. This chain joins TRBV7-9 and TRBJ2-3; 9 bases fit TRBD2. The CDR3 is 17 amino acids. CDR1 and CDR2 (germline): SEHNR, FQNEAQ (reference sequence). V lost 4 bases to trimming and J lost 2 bases; unmatched junction nucleotides: 10. CDR3 loop: CASSSSSSSGATDTQYF. The DNA for the CDR3 is TGTGCCAGCAGCTCCAGCTCGTCTAGCGGGGCCACAGATACGCAGTATTTT.

Ten or more counts support this clonotype. This chain joins TRBV7-9 and TRBJ1-2; TRBD1 matches 7 bases. The CDR3 length is 15 residues. Per the germline V gene, CDR1 is SEHNR and CDR2 is FQNEAQ (reference sequence). Unmatched junction bases numbered 11, after V lost 5 bases and J lost 5 bases. For the CDR3, the DNA is TGTGCCAGCAGCCCAAGCGTAGGGGGCGTGTATGGCTACACCTTC. This gives the protein CASSPSVGGVYGYTF.